This is a list of T cell receptor beta chains from one sample in a study of CD8+ T cells in alopecia areata. The method was immunoSEQ multiplex PCR; TCRdb's version includes in-frame clones alone and lacks a portion of them. Altogether about 180,000 clones are present, about half being singletons, with the ten largest covering around 10%. Sequences were derived from CD8+ T cells sorted from blood, sampled at roughly week 53, from a patient treated with tofacitinib. The origin of the receptors is a human donor with alopecia areata. Each CDR3 is given with its conserved first and last residue. The D gene is left open where the match is weak. The size entry is marked missing in some rows and otherwise reads once, few, many or a size class.

d_call: .; j_call: TRBJ1-2; v_call: TRBV5-1; clone_size: .; cdr3_nt: TGCGCCAGCAGCTTTGGACAGTTCCCGGCATATGGCTACACCTTC; cdr3_aa: CASSFGQFPAYGYTF
d_call: .; j_call: TRBJ2-3; v_call: TRBV5-1; clone_size: once; cdr3_nt: TGCGCCAGCAGCTTGGAGGCCCCCACAGATACGCAGTATTTT; cdr3_aa: CASSLEAPTDTQYF
d_call: TRBD1; j_call: TRBJ2-3; v_call: TRBV6-5; clone_size: .; cdr3_nt: TGTGCCAGCAGTCCCGGGACAGGGGGCTTAGATACGCAGTATTTT; cdr3_aa: CASSPGTGGLDTQYF
d_call: .; j_call: TRBJ2-1; v_call: TRBV5-6; clone_size: .; cdr3_nt: TGTGCCAGCAGCTTGGTACAGGGCGATGAGCAGTTCTTC; cdr3_aa: CASSLVQGDEQFF
d_call: TRBD1; j_call: TRBJ2-7; v_call: TRBV5-1; clone_size: .; cdr3_nt: TGCGCCAGCAGCTTGGGCGGACAGGGCTACGAGCAGTACTTC; cdr3_aa: CASSLGGQGYEQYF
d_call: .; j_call: TRBJ2-7; v_call: TRBV4-1; clone_size: .; cdr3_nt: TGCGCCAGCAGCCAAGGTGGGGGACTGCTCTACGAGCAGTACTTC; cdr3_aa: CASSQGGGLLYEQYF
d_call: .; j_call: TRBJ2-7; v_call: TRBV19; clone_size: .; cdr3_nt: TGTGCCAGTAAAGCCGGGCCCTACGAGCAGTACTTC; cdr3_aa: CASKAGPYEQYF
d_call: .; j_call: TRBJ2-3; v_call: TRBV6-4; clone_size: many; cdr3_nt: TGTGCCAGCAGTGCGGGGGGCACAGATACGCAGTATTTT; cdr3_aa: CASSAGGTDTQYF
d_call: .; j_call: TRBJ2-7; v_call: TRBV5-1; clone_size: .; cdr3_nt: TGCGCCAGCAGCTTTTCTCTAGAGATAGACGAGCAGTACTTC; cdr3_aa: CASSFSLEIDEQYF
d_call: .; j_call: TRBJ1-1; v_call: TRBV9; clone_size: .; cdr3_nt: TGTGCCAGCAGCGTACACACGGGGGGCACTGAAGCTTTCTTT; cdr3_aa: CASSVHTGGTEAFF
d_call: .; j_call: TRBJ1-4; v_call: TRBV4-1; clone_size: few; cdr3_nt: TGCGCCAGCAGCCAAGATCCAGGGGACGAAAAACTGTTTTTT; cdr3_aa: CASSQDPGDEKLFF
d_call: .; j_call: TRBJ1-1; v_call: TRBV2; clone_size: .; cdr3_nt: TGTGCCAGCAGTATGGACAGCGCTATGAACACTGAAGCTTTCTTT; cdr3_aa: CASSMDSAMNTEAFF
d_call: .; j_call: TRBJ2-2; v_call: TRBV6-5; clone_size: few; cdr3_nt: TGTGCCAGCAGTTACTCGAAGGGTCCCGGGGAGCTGTTTTTT; cdr3_aa: CASSYSKGPGELFF
d_call: TRBD1; j_call: TRBJ1-1; v_call: TRBV4-2; clone_size: few; cdr3_nt: TGTGCCAGCAGCCAAGGGACAGGGGGATACACTGAAGCTTTCTTT; cdr3_aa: CASSQGTGGYTEAFF
d_call: .; j_call: TRBJ2-2; v_call: TRBV4-1; clone_size: .; cdr3_nt: TGCGCCAGCAGCCAAGACCGCCGGACAGAGAACACCGGGGAGCTGTTTTTT; cdr3_aa: CASSQDRRTENTGELFF
d_call: .; j_call: TRBJ2-3; v_call: TRBV7-6; clone_size: .; cdr3_nt: TGTGCCAGCAGCTTAGTGGTGGGGGGCCGCACAGATACGCAGTATTTT; cdr3_aa: CASSLVVGGRTDTQYF
d_call: .; j_call: TRBJ1-2; v_call: TRBV4-1; clone_size: .; cdr3_nt: TGCGCCAGCAGCCAAGAGGTTGCGGCAGGGGCGGACTATGGCTACACCTTC; cdr3_aa: CASSQEVAAGADYGYTF
d_call: TRBD1; j_call: TRBJ1-1; v_call: TRBV29-1; clone_size: .; cdr3_nt: TGCAGCGTTGGACAGGGGGACACTGAAGCTTTCTTT; cdr3_aa: CSVGQGDTEAFF
d_call: .; j_call: TRBJ2-5; v_call: TRBV7-8; clone_size: .; cdr3_nt: TGTGCCAGCAGCTTAGGGTTTGGCCAAGAGACCCAGTACTTC; cdr3_aa: CASSLGFGQETQYF
d_call: .; j_call: TRBJ1-6; v_call: TRBV7-2; clone_size: few; cdr3_nt: TGTGCCAGCAGCTTAGCCGGGGACTCACCCCTCCACTTT; cdr3_aa: CASSLAGDSPLHF
d_call: .; j_call: TRBJ1-2; v_call: TRBV5-6; clone_size: .; cdr3_nt: TGTGCCAGCAGCTTGGACAGTAACTATGGCTACACCTTC; cdr3_aa: CASSLDSNYGYTF
d_call: TRBD2; j_call: TRBJ2-7; v_call: TRBV4-1; clone_size: .; cdr3_nt: TGCGCCAGCAGCCAAGACTTCACTAGCGGGGGATTCTACGAGCAGTACTTC; cdr3_aa: CASSQDFTSGGFYEQYF
d_call: TRBD1; j_call: TRBJ1-1; v_call: TRBV30; clone_size: few; cdr3_nt: TGTGCCTGGAGTGTACCCTCCGACAGGGGGATAGCTTTCTTT; cdr3_aa: CAWSVPSDRGIAFF
d_call: .; j_call: TRBJ2-2; v_call: TRBV30; clone_size: .; cdr3_nt: TGTGCCTGGAGAGCCGCCTACAGTACCGGGGAGCTGTTTTTT; cdr3_aa: CAWRAAYSTGELFF
d_call: .; j_call: TRBJ1-3; v_call: TRBV30; clone_size: many; cdr3_nt: TGTGCCTGGAGTTGGAGAAACACCATATATTTT; cdr3_aa: CAWSWRNTIYF
d_call: TRBD1; j_call: TRBJ2-2; v_call: TRBV7-2; clone_size: few; cdr3_nt: TGTGCCAGCAGCTTAAGGACAGGGGGCACCGGGGAGCTGTTTTTT; cdr3_aa: CASSLRTGGTGELFF
d_call: .; j_call: TRBJ1-1; v_call: TRBV19; clone_size: many; cdr3_nt: TGTGCCAGTAGTTGGTGGAACACTGAAGCTTTCTTT; cdr3_aa: CASSWWNTEAFF
d_call: TRBD1; j_call: TRBJ2-2; v_call: TRBV7-9; clone_size: .; cdr3_nt: TGTGCCAGCAGCCCGCCCGGGACAGGGTCGACCGGGGAGCTGTTTTTT; cdr3_aa: CASSPPGTGSTGELFF
d_call: .; j_call: TRBJ1-2; v_call: TRBV29-1; clone_size: .; cdr3_nt: TGCAGCGTTGAGACTTCACCCCTGGGGCACTTTGAGGGCTACACCTTC; cdr3_aa: CSVETSPLGHFEGYTF
d_call: .; j_call: TRBJ1-6; v_call: TRBV5-6; clone_size: once; cdr3_nt: TGTGCCAGCAGCCCCCTGGGGACTTTCGTTACCGGCTATAATTCACCCCTCCACTTT; cdr3_aa: CASSPLGTFVTGYNSPLHF
d_call: TRBD2; j_call: TRBJ2-7; v_call: TRBV7-9; clone_size: .; cdr3_nt: TGTGCCAGCAGCTTACCGGGGGGTCCCTACGAGCAGTACTTC; cdr3_aa: CASSLPGGPYEQYF
d_call: .; j_call: TRBJ1-1; v_call: TRBV27; clone_size: few; cdr3_nt: TGTGCCAGCAGGTCAGCGGGCACTGAAGCTTTCTTT; cdr3_aa: CASRSAGTEAFF
d_call: TRBD2; j_call: TRBJ2-5; v_call: TRBV5-1; clone_size: .; cdr3_nt: TGCGCCAGCAGCTTGTTTGGGGGGGATGAGACCCAGTACTTC; cdr3_aa: CASSLFGGDETQYF
d_call: TRBD1; j_call: TRBJ2-6; v_call: TRBV30; clone_size: few; cdr3_nt: TGTGCCGGACAGGGCCAACTAATCGGGGCCAACGTCCTGACTTTC; cdr3_aa: CAGQGQLIGANVLTF
d_call: .; j_call: TRBJ2-7; v_call: TRBV30; clone_size: .; cdr3_nt: TGTGCCTGGAAAAGAGGACCTATAGCCTACGAGCAGTACTTC; cdr3_aa: CAWKRGPIAYEQYF
d_call: TRBD1; j_call: TRBJ2-2; v_call: TRBV2; clone_size: .; cdr3_nt: TGTGCCAGCTTGGGGGACAGGGTAAACACCGGGGAGCTGTTTTTT; cdr3_aa: CASLGDRVNTGELFF
d_call: .; j_call: TRBJ1-1; v_call: TRBV9; clone_size: .; cdr3_nt: TGTGCCAGCACCCAAATTGGAGGGGACACTGAAGCTTTCTTT; cdr3_aa: CASTQIGGDTEAFF
d_call: .; j_call: TRBJ1-1; v_call: TRBV13; clone_size: few; cdr3_nt: TGTGCCAGCAGCTTGGGGGACACTGAAGCTTTCTTT; cdr3_aa: CASSLGDTEAFF
d_call: TRBD1; j_call: TRBJ2-7; v_call: TRBV4-2; clone_size: few; cdr3_nt: TGTGCCAGCAGCCCGCGACAGGGCGACGAGCAGTACTTC; cdr3_aa: CASSPRQGDEQYF
d_call: TRBD1; j_call: TRBJ1-2; v_call: TRBV6-6; clone_size: few; cdr3_nt: TGTGCCAGCAGTTACGGGACAGGGAGCTATGGCTACACCTTC; cdr3_aa: CASSYGTGSYGYTF
d_call: .; j_call: TRBJ1-6; v_call: TRBV28; clone_size: few; cdr3_nt: TGTGCCAGCACCCTTCAGGGGAGCTCCTATAATTCACCCCTCCACTTT; cdr3_aa: CASTLQGSSYNSPLHF
d_call: .; j_call: TRBJ2-7; v_call: TRBV25-1; clone_size: few; cdr3_nt: TGTGCCAGCAGTGAAGATCTCACCTACGAGCAGTACTTC; cdr3_aa: CASSEDLTYEQYF
d_call: .; j_call: TRBJ2-7; v_call: TRBV30; clone_size: .; cdr3_nt: TGTGCCTGGAGTGGCAGGGTCGGGTACGAGCAGTACTTC; cdr3_aa: CAWSGRVGYEQYF
d_call: TRBD1; j_call: TRBJ1-2; v_call: TRBV4-1; clone_size: few; cdr3_nt: TGCGCCAGCAGCCTCGGGGGACAGGGGAATGGCTACACCTTC; cdr3_aa: CASSLGGQGNGYTF
d_call: .; j_call: TRBJ1-1; v_call: TRBV7-2; clone_size: .; cdr3_nt: TGTGCCAGCAGCACCCCTAGGGGGAGCACTGAAGCTTTCTTT; cdr3_aa: CASSTPRGSTEAFF
d_call: .; j_call: TRBJ2-7; v_call: TRBV5-6; clone_size: .; cdr3_nt: TGTGCCAGCAGCTTGGCCTCGTCCTACGAGCAGTACTTC; cdr3_aa: CASSLASSYEQYF
d_call: .; j_call: TRBJ2-7; v_call: TRBV4-1; clone_size: .; cdr3_nt: TGCGCCAGCAGCCAAGAGATTAGGGGATACGAGCAGTACTTC; cdr3_aa: CASSQEIRGYEQYF
d_call: .; j_call: TRBJ1-2; v_call: TRBV27; clone_size: few; cdr3_nt: TGTGCCAGCAGTATTCAGGGGAGCGGCTATGGCTACACCTTC; cdr3_aa: CASSIQGSGYGYTF
d_call: .; j_call: TRBJ2-5; v_call: TRBV5-6; clone_size: once; cdr3_nt: TGTGCCAGCAGCGCTCAGACAGGTCCGGGAATTGGAGAGACCCAGTACTTC; cdr3_aa: CASSAQTGPGIGETQYF
d_call: .; j_call: TRBJ2-7; v_call: TRBV15; clone_size: .; cdr3_nt: TGTGCCACCAGGCCACAGGGAACCACCTACGAGCAGTACTTC; cdr3_aa: CATRPQGTTYEQYF
d_call: .; j_call: TRBJ2-7; v_call: TRBV27; clone_size: .; cdr3_nt: TGTGCCAGCAGTTACCAGGGCTCCTACGAGCAGTACTTC; cdr3_aa: CASSYQGSYEQYF
d_call: .; j_call: TRBJ1-6; v_call: TRBV7-9; clone_size: few; cdr3_nt: TGTGCCAGCAGGGGAGAATCCTATAATTCACCCCTCCACTTT; cdr3_aa: CASRGESYNSPLHF
d_call: .; j_call: TRBJ1-4; v_call: TRBV6-5; clone_size: few; cdr3_nt: TGTGCCAGCAGTTACTCGCTCGGGCGCAGTGAAAAACTGTTTTTT; cdr3_aa: CASSYSLGRSEKLFF
d_call: .; j_call: TRBJ2-1; v_call: TRBV9; clone_size: .; cdr3_nt: TGTGCCAGCAGCCCCACGAGCCGGAACAATGAGCAGTTCTTC; cdr3_aa: CASSPTSRNNEQFF
d_call: .; j_call: TRBJ1-1; v_call: TRBV30; clone_size: .; cdr3_nt: TGTGCCTGGAGTATCCAGGGGTGGGCTGAAGCTTTCTTT; cdr3_aa: CAWSIQGWAEAFF
d_call: TRBD1; j_call: TRBJ2-2; v_call: TRBV10-3; clone_size: .; cdr3_nt: TGTGCCATCAACTCGGACAGGGCCAACACCGGGGAGCTGTTTTTT; cdr3_aa: CAINSDRANTGELFF
d_call: .; j_call: TRBJ2-1; v_call: TRBV6-4; clone_size: few; cdr3_nt: TGTGCCAGCAGTGACCATGACACGGCCTCCTACAATGAGCAGTTCTTC; cdr3_aa: CASSDHDTASYNEQFF
d_call: .; j_call: TRBJ2-7; v_call: TRBV5-6; clone_size: few; cdr3_nt: TGTGCCAGCAGGCCCAGAGGGTCCTACGAGCAGTACTTC; cdr3_aa: CASRPRGSYEQYF